This T cell receptor (beta chain) was captured by sequencing in a study of T cell responses to AZD1222 COVID-19 vaccine. Here immunoSEQ multiplex PCR was the method, and the copy in TCRdb shows in-frame clones only, minus some. The table has some 200,000 clones, more than 90% seen once. V was pared by 0 bases and J by 7 bases, with 15 bases of the junction left unmatched. Germline V gene lookup returns CDR1 SGHRS and CDR2 YFSETQ. The CDR3 is 20 amino acids. This chain links TRBV5-1 with TRBJ2-2, with TRBD2 matching 13 bases. Sample: peripheral blood, taken 28 days after the second dose of the MenACWY control vaccine. The receptor was derived from an adult who received the MenACWY meningococcal vaccine as a control. The CDR3 DNA reads TGCGCCAGCAGCTTGGGGACTAGCGGGAGACAACTATTCCCCCGCGGGGAGCTGTTTTTT. Translation gives CASSLGTSGRQLFPRGELFF.